Presented here are 14 T cell receptor beta chains from one specimen sequenced in a study of metastatic and nonmetastatic thyroid tumors. Through MiXCR, TCRdb re-clonotyped the PCR reads. The table includes some 86,000 clones, around an eighth detected once. Thyroid surgery was preceded by no treatment in any patient. The sample was tumor tissue. The receptors here all came from a female donor with papillary thyroid cancer or a benign thyroid nodule (not recorded which). Some clones in this sample may be carry-over from other donors' samples.

V usage is TRBV6-2 or TRBV6-3 and J usage is TRBJ2-7; D is unclear. Between the trimmed V and J ends, which lost 11 bases and 10 bases, there was a span of 9 bases. The germline CDR1 and CDR2 sequences are MNHEY and SVGEGT. The CDR3 runs to 8 residues. This CDR3 reads CAAIVQYF. CDR3 coding DNA: TGTGCCGCTATCGTTCAGTACTTC.

Regarding this clone: One base away lies a much larger clone, so this may be a sequencing read error. The rearrangement links TRBV30 to TRBJ1-2, with D possibly matching TRBD1 (6 bases). The CDR3 loop spans 13 amino acids. Germline CDR1 is GTSNPN and CDR2 is SVGIG (reference sequence). Trimming removed 4 bases at V and 3 bases at J, with 12 bases between. The CDR3 sequence is CAWTGAGDYGYTF. Written as DNA, the CDR3 is TGTGCCTGGACCGGGGCAGGGGACTATGGCTACACCTTC.

V and J are TRBV20-1 and TRBJ1-3; no clear D. Germline-derived CDR1 and CDR2 are DFQATT and SNEGSKA (reference sequence). Trimming left V 3 bases short and J 0 bases short, with 12 bases between. This CDR3 is 15 amino acids long. The CDR3 region is CSASRGRGSGNTIYF. The CDR3 coding sequence is TGCAGTGCTAGCCGTGGACGGGGCTCTGGAAACACCATATATTTT.

There are many counts of this clone. The chain uses TRBV27 and TRBJ1-1; 7 positions match TRBD1. J lost 5 bases, V lost 5 bases, and 17 bases had no gene match. This CDR3 has 17 amino acids. Germline V gives CDR1 MNHEY, CDR2 SMNVEV (reference sequence). This CDR3 is CASSPHTGANLNTEAFF. The CDR3 nucleotides read TGTGCCAGCAGTCCACACACAGGGGCCAACCTCAATACTGAAGCTTTCTTT.

This clone was counted at least ten times. Other DNA sequences in the same sample also yield this CDR3. V gene TRBV19 combines with J gene TRBJ2-1; 13 bases align to TRBD2. V lost 5 bases, J lost 0 bases, and 4 bases stayed unmatched. The germline V gene encodes CDR1 LNHDA and CDR2 SQIVND (reference sequence). The CDR3 contains 17 residues. The CDR3 here is CASSPTSGRDSYNEQFF. The CDR3 DNA reads TGTGCCAGTAGTCCAACTAGCGGGAGGGACTCCTACAATGAGCAGTTCTTC. The full variable domain, in which reference TRBV19 and TRBJ2-1 provide the parts outside the CDR3, is DGGITQSPKYLFRKEGQNVTLSCEQNLNHDAMYWYRQDPGQGLRLIYYSQIVNDFQKGDIAEGYSVSREKKESFPLTVTSAQKNPTAFYLCASSPTSGRDSYNEQFFGPGTRLTVL.

This clone was seen many times. V and J are TRBV28 and TRBJ1-2; no reliable D call. The CDR3 totals 14 residues. The ends were cut back, 2 bases at V and 4 bases at J, with 11 bases in the middle. Germline CDR1 MDHEN, CDR2 SYDVKM. The CDR3 DNA reads as TGTGCCAGCAGTTTAGTCTCGGCCCTCTATGGCTACACCTTC. The encoded protein is CASSLVSALYGYTF.

This clone has at least ten counts. The chain has TRBV20-1 and TRBJ2-1; 11 bases fit TRBD2. Germline values: CDR1 DFQATT, CDR2 SNEGSKA (reference sequence). This CDR3 has 16 residues. The trim removed 5 bases at V and 7 bases at J, leaving 13 bases unmatched. In DNA form, the CDR3 reads TGCAGTGCTGCCCCCTCGACTAGCGGGATACGTAATGAGCAGTTCTTC. This sequence encodes CSAAPSTSGIRNEQFF.

This clone occurred many times. The rearrangement uses TRBV6-1 and TRBJ2-3; TRBD2 matches at 10 bases. CDR3 length equals 14 residues. The V and J ends lost 6 bases and 4 bases, in that order; junction bases with no gene match: 4. Per germline, CDR1 MNHNS and CDR2 SASEGT. DNA of the CDR3: TGTGCCAGCAGACAAGCGGGAGGGCCAGATACGCAGTATTTT. Amino acids: CASRQAGGPDTQYF.

In regard to this clone: This may arise from a read error, as a much more abundant clone is one base away. Other DNA sequences within the sample encode an identical CDR3. This chain uses TRBV6-2 or TRBV6-3 with TRBJ2-6, with TRBD2 matching 8 bases. There are 21 residues in the CDR3. CDR1 is MNHEY and CDR2 is SVGEGT in the germline V gene. This CDR3 reads CANSYSLASGLLLSGANVLTF. In DNA, the CDR3 is TGTGCCAACAGTTACTCTTTAGCTAGCGGGCTCCTCTTATCTGGGGCCAACGTCCTTACTTTC.

The rearrangement uses TRBV3-1 and TRBJ1-4; D perhaps matches TRBD1 (5 bases). The CDR3 length is 14 residues. V lost 1 base and J lost 7, with 10 bases in between. Germline assignment: CDR1 LGHDT and CDR2 YNNKEL (reference sequence). The CDR3 loop is CASSQGGGAEKLFF. CDR3 sequence (DNA): TGTGCCAGCAGCCAAGGCGGGGGAGCTGAAAAACTGTTTTTT.

The chain has TRBV10-3 and TRBJ2-3, with TRBD2 matching over 15 bases. Unmatched junction bases numbered 4, after V lost 3 bases and J lost 9 bases. The V gene's germline CDR1 is ENHRY and CDR2 SYGVKD. The CDR3 covers 15 residues. The CDR3 is CAISDGLAGGRTQYF. The CDR3 DNA reads TGTGCCATCAGTGACGGACTAGCGGGAGGGAGGACGCAGTATTTT.

In this sample, this clone turned up many times. The gene calls are TRBV19 and TRBJ1-4; D is perhaps TRBD1 (5 bases). Trimming left V 7 bases short and J 4 bases short, with 16 bases between. Germline lookup yields CDR1 LNHDA and CDR2 SQIVND (reference sequence). This CDR3 comprises 15 residues. CDR3 in DNA: TGTGCCAGTACCCGAGATGGGGGGGTTAATGAAAAACTGTTTTTT. Translation gives CASTRDGGVNEKLFF.

At least ten counts were recorded for this clone. The rearrangement joins TRBV28 to TRBJ2-5; 7 bases line up with TRBD2. V trimming: 6 bases; J trimming: 5 bases; junction bases outside the gene matches: 6. Germline-derived CDR1 and CDR2 are MDHEN and SYDVKM. This CDR3 is 13 amino acids long. The CDR3, as DNA: TGTGCCAGCAGGGGGGGGGGTATCGAGACCCAGTACTTC. Translation: CASRGGGIETQYF.

This clone was detected ten times or more. The DNA for the CDR3 is TGTGCCAGCAGCCCCCAATGGGACAGGGGTGGTGAGAACACCGGGGAGCTGTTTTTT. This codes for CASSPQWDRGGENTGELFF. V and J are TRBV7-9 and TRBJ2-2; 10 nucleotides line up with TRBD1. Germline values: CDR1 SEHNR, CDR2 FQNEAQ (reference sequence). The V and J ends lost 5 bases and 1 base, in that order; junction bases with no gene match: 13. This CDR3 spans 19 amino acids. Drawing the rest from reference TRBV7-9 and TRBJ2-2, the complete variable domain is DTGVSQNPRHKITKRGQNVTFRCDPISEHNRLYWYRQTLGQGPEFLTYFQNEAQLEKSRLLSDRFSAERPKGSFSTLEIQRTEQGDSAMYLCASSPQWDRGGENTGELFFGEGSRLTVL.